This TCR beta chain was retrieved from a study of cytomegalovirus exposure and HLA in healthy donors. A word on this clone: Its antigen is unknown.

Overall study findings and caveats: A reported reduction in N-insertions relative to the roughly 640-donor mean was seen in an Asian-associated ancestry cluster in a later analysis. Another analysis was done later, and it associated roughly 15,000 TCR beta sequences with HLA alleles at 0.05 false discovery rate. The productive fraction for most TCR beta V segments was about 87% or about 30% in an earlier analysis.

The PCR made use of 60 Vbeta and 13 Jbeta primers. Clones were sequenced by immunoSEQ multiplex PCR, and TCRdb holds only the in-frame ones, with some missing. The sample lists 200,000 to 300,000 clones, approximately 82% occurring once. CDR1 is LNHDA and CDR2 is SQIVND in the germline V gene (reference sequence). The CDR3 runs to 17 residues. V gave up 1 base and J gave up 1 base, with 14 bases separating them. The chain carries TRBV19 and TRBJ1-5; no clear D. Material: PBMCs. This sequence was found in an older woman in good health and CMV-seropositive. The CDR3 here is CASSIAQVWLSNQPQHF. Written as DNA, the CDR3 is TGTGCCAGTAGTATAGCCCAGGTGTGGCTGAGCAATCAGCCCCAGCATTTT.